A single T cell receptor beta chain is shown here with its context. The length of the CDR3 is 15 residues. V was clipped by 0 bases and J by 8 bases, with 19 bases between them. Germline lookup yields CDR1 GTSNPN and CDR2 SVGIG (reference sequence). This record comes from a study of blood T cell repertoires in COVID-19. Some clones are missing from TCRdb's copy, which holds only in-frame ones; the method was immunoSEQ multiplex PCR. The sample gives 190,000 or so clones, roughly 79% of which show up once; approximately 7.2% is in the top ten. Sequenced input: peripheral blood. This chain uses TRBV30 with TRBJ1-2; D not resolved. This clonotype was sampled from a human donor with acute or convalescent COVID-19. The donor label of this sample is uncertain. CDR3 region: CAWSVRRAGSEGYTF. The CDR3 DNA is TGTGCCTGGAGTGTACGGAGGGCGGGTTCGGAAGGCTACACCTTC.